These 2 T cell receptor beta chains originate from one sample sequenced in a study of tumor-infiltrating lymphocytes in primary liver carcinoma. It was from roughly 20-30 mg of unsorted bulk tissue that RNA and DNA were co-extracted. Starting material of 400 to 600 ng total RNA yielded TCR beta cDNA via a constant-region primer. Generation of the TCR beta libraries relied on three nested multiplex PCR rounds using slightly modified ARM-PCR. Rounds one and two of PCR, each of 9 to 11 cycles, were primed with TRBV1-TRBV30 forward primers and a C-beta reverse primer. TCRdb recomputed calls from the multiplex PCR reads with MiXCR, one row per CDR3 protein. The sample yields tens of thousands of distinct CDR3 sequences, around 70% seen once. The sequenced material came from liver tumor tissue from sampling region 1. As to subset: tumor region T1, superior pole. All receptors derive from a man between 40 and 49 years old with primary liver carcinoma and hepatitis B virus infection.

The CDR3 sequence: CTSSRGGSYEQYF. Written as DNA, the CDR3 is TGTACTAGCAGCCGAGGCGGATCCTACGAGCAGTACTTC. The chain carries TRBV13 and TRBJ2-7, with a possible D match to TRBD2 (6 bases). The CDR3 has 13 residues. Germline V lookup: CDR1 PRHDT, CDR2 FYEKMQ (reference sequence).

This clonotype was seen just once. CDR3 coding DNA: TGTGCCAGAAGCGACGGGGGTAGCGGGAGACGGACGCAGCATTTT. It is translated as CARSDGGSGRRTQHF. The chain recombines TRBV11-2 with TRBJ2-3; weak D call: TRBD1 (5 bases). The DNA end is more similar to TRBJ1-5, so the J call may be wrong. This CDR3 spans 15 amino acids. Per germline, CDR1 SGHAT and CDR2 FQNNGV.